The rows below give T cell receptor beta chains drawn from one sample of a study of T cells in Graves' hyperthyroidism and ophthalmopathy. TCRdb reanalysed the multiplex PCR reads using MiXCR and keeps one entry per CDR3 protein. This table holds hundreds of thousands of distinct CDR3 sequences, roughly 20% found once. The sample was blood. The receptors derive from a man aged 30 to 45 with Graves' ophthalmopathy. Both conserved end residues are part of each CDR3. A D gene is named only where the DNA matches it firmly. Clone sizes are given selectively: once, few, many, or a class where the clone is expanded.

J gene	D gene	clone size	V gene	CDR3 DNA	CDR3 protein
TRBJ2-7	.	.	TRBV18	TGTGCCAGCTCTCCCCAGGGGGGGAGCTCCTACGAGCAGTACTTC	CASSPQGGSSYEQYF
TRBJ1-1	.	many	TRBV5-1	TGCGCCAGCAGCTCGGAGAGTCGGGGGAACACTGAAGCTTTCTTT	CASSSESRGNTEAFF
TRBJ2-3	TRBD2	few	TRBV6-2/TRBV6-3	TGTGCCAGCAGACCGAAGGGACTAGCGGGAAGCACAGATACGCAGTATTTT	CASRPKGLAGSTDTQYF
TRBJ2-5	TRBD1	few	TRBV10-3	TGTGCCATCAGCACAGGGGATATGAAGACCCAGTACTTC	CAISTGDMKTQYF
TRBJ2-3	.	.	TRBV6-1	TGTGCCAGCAGTGAAGCGCGAGGGGATACGCAGTATTTT	CASSEARGDTQYF
TRBJ2-7	TRBD1	few	TRBV5-1	TGCGCCAGCAGCCAAAACAGGGGGAGCTCCTACGAGCAGTACTTC	CASSQNRGSSYEQYF
TRBJ2-1	TRBD2	.	TRBV27	TGTGCCAGCAGTCTACTAGCGGGGAGGGACAATGAGCAGTTCTTC	CASSLLAGRDNEQFF
TRBJ2-1	TRBD2	many	TRBV28	TGTGCCAGCAGTGGGGCGACTAGCGGCAATGAGCAGTTCTTC	CASSGATSGNEQFF
TRBJ2-6	.	.	TRBV3-1	TGTGCCAGCAGCTCCCAGCTAGGGTACGGGGCCAACGTCCTGACTTTC	CASSSQLGYGANVLTF
TRBJ1-1	TRBD1	.	TRBV19	TGTGCCAGTAGTATAACACAGGGGAGGGCTGAAGCTTTCTTT	CASSITQGRAEAFF
TRBJ1-1	.	once	TRBV20-1	TGCAGTGCCCTCGGGACCGGGAACACTGAAGCTTTCTTT	CSALGTGNTEAFF
TRBJ2-7	.	.	TRBV9	TGTGCCAGCAGCGTAGGGGGAGTGACCTACGAGCAGTACTTC	CASSVGGVTYEQYF
TRBJ2-7	TRBD2	.	TRBV20-1	TGCAGTGCTAGAGATCTCGAGACTAGCATCCGTTCGGAGCAGTACTTC	CSARDLETSIRSEQYF
TRBJ2-1	.	.	TRBV28	TGTGCCAGCAGTTTCGAGCGGGTGAACAGTGAGCAGTTCTTC	CASSFERVNSEQFF
TRBJ1-4	.	.	TRBV4-3	TGCGCCAGCAGCCGAACAGGGACCAAGGCAACTAATGAAAAACTGTTTTTT	CASSRTGTKATNEKLFF
TRBJ2-2	.	few	TRBV19	TGTGCCAGTATAGAAGGGACCGGGGAGCTGTTTTTT	CASIEGTGELFF
TRBJ2-2	.	.	TRBV7-2	TGTGCCAGCAGCTTGGGGTGGACGGGCACCGGGGAGCTGTTTTTT	CASSLGWTGTGELFF
TRBJ2-1	TRBD1	few	TRBV20-1	TGCAGTGCTAGAGAGGGACAGGGGGGGACACAGAATGAGCAGTTCTTC	CSAREGQGGTQNEQFF
TRBJ2-7	TRBD1	few	TRBV3-1	TGTGCCAGCAGCCACGTATTGCAGGGGCAGGGGGCCTACGAGCAGTACTTC	CASSHVLQGQGAYEQYF
TRBJ2-4	.	.	TRBV4-2	TGTGCCAGCAGCCAAGATCGGGGGGCCTTTGGGCACATTCAGTACTTC	CASSQDRGAFGHIQYF
TRBJ2-7	TRBD1	few	TRBV6-1	TGTGCCAGCAGCCCATCGGACAGGGGGAAGGTCTACGAGCAGTACTTC	CASSPSDRGKVYEQYF
TRBJ2-7	.	.	TRBV6-1	TGTGCCAGCAGTGAAGGCAGTCCCTACGAGCAGTACTTC	CASSEGSPYEQYF
TRBJ2-7	TRBD1	few	TRBV20-1	TGCAGTGCTAGAAAGGGGACAGGGTTCTACGAGCAGTACTTC	CSARKGTGFYEQYF
TRBJ1-6	.	.	TRBV28	TGTGCCACCAGTGACTATAATTCACCCCTCCACTTT	CATSDYNSPLHF
TRBJ1-1	.	few	TRBV29-1	TGCAGCGTTGAAGTGGGTACTGAAGCTTTCTTT	CSVEVGTEAFF
TRBJ2-2	.	many	TRBV12-3/TRBV12-4	TGTGCCAGCAGTTTCTGGGCGGGGGCAAGGAACACCGGGGAGCTGTTTTTT	CASSFWAGARNTGELFF
TRBJ1-1	.	many	TRBV2	TGTGCCAGTACGGGGCTACCGAACACTGAAGCTTTCTTT	CASTGLPNTEAFF